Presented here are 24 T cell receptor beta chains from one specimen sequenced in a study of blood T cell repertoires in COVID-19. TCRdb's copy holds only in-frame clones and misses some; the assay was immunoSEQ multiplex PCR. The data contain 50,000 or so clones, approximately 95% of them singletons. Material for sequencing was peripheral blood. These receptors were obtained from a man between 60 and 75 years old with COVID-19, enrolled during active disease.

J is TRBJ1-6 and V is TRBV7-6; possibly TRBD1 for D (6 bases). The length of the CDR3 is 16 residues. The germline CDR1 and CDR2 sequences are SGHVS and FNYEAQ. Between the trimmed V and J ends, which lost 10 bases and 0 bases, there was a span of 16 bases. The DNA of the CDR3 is TGTGCCAAACAGGGTTGGGGATCCTCCTATAATTCACCCCTCCACTTT. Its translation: CAKQGWGSSYNSPLHF. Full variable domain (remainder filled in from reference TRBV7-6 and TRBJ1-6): GAGVSQSPRYKVTKRGQDVALRCDPISGHVSLYWYRQALGQGPEFLTYFNYEAQQDKSGLPNDRFSAERPEGSISTLTIQRTEQRDSAMYRCAKQGWGSSYNSPLHFGNGTRLTVT.

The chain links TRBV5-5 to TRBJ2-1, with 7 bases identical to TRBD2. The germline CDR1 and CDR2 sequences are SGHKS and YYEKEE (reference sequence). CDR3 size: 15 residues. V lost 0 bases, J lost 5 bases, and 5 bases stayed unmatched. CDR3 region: CASSLVFLADNEQFF. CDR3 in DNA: TGTGCCAGCAGCTTGGTATTTCTAGCGGACAATGAGCAGTTCTTC.

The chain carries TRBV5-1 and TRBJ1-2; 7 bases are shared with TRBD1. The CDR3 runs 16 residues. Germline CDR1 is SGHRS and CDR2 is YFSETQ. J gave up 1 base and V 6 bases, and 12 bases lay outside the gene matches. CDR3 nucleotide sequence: TGCGCCAGCATGGCGGCCGGGACAGCCAGTAACTATGGCTACACCTTC. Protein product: CASMAAGTASNYGYTF. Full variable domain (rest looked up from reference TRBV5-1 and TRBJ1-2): KAGVTQTPRYLIKTRGQQVTLSCSPISGHRSVSWYQQTPGQGLQFLFEYFSETQRNKGNFPGRFSGRQFSNSRSEMNVSTLELGDSALYLCASMAAGTASNYGYTFGSGTRLTVV.

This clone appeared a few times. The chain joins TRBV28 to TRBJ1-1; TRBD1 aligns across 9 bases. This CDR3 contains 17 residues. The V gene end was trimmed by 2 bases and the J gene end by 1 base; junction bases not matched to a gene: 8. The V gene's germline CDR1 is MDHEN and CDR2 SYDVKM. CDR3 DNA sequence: TGTGCCAGCAGTTTAGTTGGGACAGGGAGGCCGAACACTGAAGCTTTCTTT. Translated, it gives CASSLVGTGRPNTEAFF.

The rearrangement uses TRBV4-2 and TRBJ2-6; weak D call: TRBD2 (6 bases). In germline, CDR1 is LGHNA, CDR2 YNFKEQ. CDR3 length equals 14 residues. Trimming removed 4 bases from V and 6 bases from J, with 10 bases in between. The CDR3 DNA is TGTGCCAGCAGCCGGGGAGGAACGGCCAACGTCCTGACTTTC. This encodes CASSRGGTANVLTF.

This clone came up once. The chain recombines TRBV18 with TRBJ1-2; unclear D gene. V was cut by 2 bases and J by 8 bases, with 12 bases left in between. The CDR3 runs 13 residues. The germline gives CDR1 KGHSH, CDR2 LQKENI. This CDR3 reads CASSPDGPGGYTF. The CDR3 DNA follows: TGTGCCAGCTCACCAGACGGCCCGGGAGGCTACACCTTC.

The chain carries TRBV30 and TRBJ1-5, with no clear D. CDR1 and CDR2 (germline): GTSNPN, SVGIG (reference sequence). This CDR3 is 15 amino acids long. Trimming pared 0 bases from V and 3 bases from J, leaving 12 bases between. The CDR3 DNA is TGTGCCTGGAGTGTACGTGGGCGATTCAATCAGCCCCAGCATTTT. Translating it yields CAWSVRGRFNQPQHF.

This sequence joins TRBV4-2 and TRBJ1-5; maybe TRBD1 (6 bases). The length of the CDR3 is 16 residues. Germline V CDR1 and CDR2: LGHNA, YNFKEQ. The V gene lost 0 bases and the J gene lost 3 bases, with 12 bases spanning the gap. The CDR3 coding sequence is TGTGCCAGCAGCCAAGATGGACAGTCTCTCAATCAGCCCCAGCATTTT. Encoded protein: CASSQDGQSLNQPQHF.

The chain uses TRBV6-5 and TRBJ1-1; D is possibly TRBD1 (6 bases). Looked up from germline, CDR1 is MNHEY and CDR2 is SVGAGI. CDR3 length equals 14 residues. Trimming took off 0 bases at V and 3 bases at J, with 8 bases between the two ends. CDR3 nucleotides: TGTGCCAGCAGTTACTCAGAGGGGGACACTGAAGCTTTCTTT. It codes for CASSYSEGDTEAFF.

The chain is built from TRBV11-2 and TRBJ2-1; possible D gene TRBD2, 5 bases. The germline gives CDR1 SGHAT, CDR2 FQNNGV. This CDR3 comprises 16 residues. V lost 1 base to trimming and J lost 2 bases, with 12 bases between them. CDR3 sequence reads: CASSLGAGRTYNEQFF. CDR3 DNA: TGTGCCAGCAGCTTAGGGGCGGGCCGCACCTACAATGAGCAGTTCTTC.

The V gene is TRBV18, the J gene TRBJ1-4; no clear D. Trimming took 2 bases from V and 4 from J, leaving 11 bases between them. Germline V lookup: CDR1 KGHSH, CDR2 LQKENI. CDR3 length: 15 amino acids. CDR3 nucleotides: TGTGCCAGCTCACCATCGCTGGAGCTTAATGAAAAACTGTTTTTT. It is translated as CASSPSLELNEKLFF. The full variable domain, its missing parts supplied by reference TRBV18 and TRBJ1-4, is NAGVMQNPRHLVRRRGQEARLRCSPMKGHSHVYWYRQLPEEGLKFMVYLQKENIIDESGMPKERFSAEFPKEGPSILRIQQVVRGDSAAYFCASSPSLELNEKLFFGSGTQLSVL.

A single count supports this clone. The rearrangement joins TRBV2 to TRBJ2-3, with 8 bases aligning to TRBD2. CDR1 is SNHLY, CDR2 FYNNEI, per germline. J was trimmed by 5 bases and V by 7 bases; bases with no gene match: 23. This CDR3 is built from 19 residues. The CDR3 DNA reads TGTGCCAGCATGTGGGGGGGATTTATAGGAGCGGGAGCGGAAGATACGCAGTATTTT. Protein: CASMWGGFIGAGAEDTQYF. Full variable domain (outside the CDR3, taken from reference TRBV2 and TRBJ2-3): EPEVTQTPSHQVTQMGQEVILRCVPISNHLYFYWYRQILGQKVEFLVSFYNNEISEKSEIFDDQFSVERPDGSNFTLKIRSTKLEDSAMYFCASMWGGFIGAGAEDTQYFGPGTRLTVL.

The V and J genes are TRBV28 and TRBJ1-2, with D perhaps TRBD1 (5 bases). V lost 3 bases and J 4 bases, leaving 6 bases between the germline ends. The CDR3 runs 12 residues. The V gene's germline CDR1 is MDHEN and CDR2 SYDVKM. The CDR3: CASSLGGYGYTF. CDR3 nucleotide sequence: TGTGCCAGCAGTTTGGGGGGCTATGGCTACACCTTC.

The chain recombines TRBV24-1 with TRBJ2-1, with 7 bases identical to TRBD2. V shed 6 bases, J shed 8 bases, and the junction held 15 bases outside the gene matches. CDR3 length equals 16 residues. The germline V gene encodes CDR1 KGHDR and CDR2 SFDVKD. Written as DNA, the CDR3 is TGTGCCACCAGTAGCCGGGACTACCCAACCGGGTATGAGCAGTTCTTC. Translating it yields CATSSRDYPTGYEQFF.

The DNA of the CDR3 is TGTGCCAGTAGTATCGGGCACAGGGCCCATCAGCCCCAGCATTTT. Translated: CASSIGHRAHQPQHF. V gene TRBV19 combines with J gene TRBJ1-5; D is possibly TRBD1 (6 bases). The length of the CDR3 is 15 residues. Trimming took 3 bases from V and 5 from J, leaving 14 bases between them. CDR1 and CDR2 (germline): LNHDA, SQIVND (reference sequence).

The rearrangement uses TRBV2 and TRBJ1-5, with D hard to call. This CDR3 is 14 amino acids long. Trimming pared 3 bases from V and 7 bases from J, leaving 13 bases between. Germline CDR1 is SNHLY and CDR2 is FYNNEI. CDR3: CASSDAAAGQPQHF. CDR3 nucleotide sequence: TGTGCCAGCAGTGATGCAGCGGCGGGGCAGCCCCAGCATTTT.

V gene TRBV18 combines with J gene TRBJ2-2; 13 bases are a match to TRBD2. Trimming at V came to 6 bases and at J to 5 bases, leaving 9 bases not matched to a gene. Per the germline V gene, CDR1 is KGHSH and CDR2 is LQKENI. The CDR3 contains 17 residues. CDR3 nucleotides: TGTGCCAGCTCGCCCGGACTAGCGGGAGTGGCAACCGGGGAGCTGTTTTTT. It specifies CASSPGLAGVATGELFF.

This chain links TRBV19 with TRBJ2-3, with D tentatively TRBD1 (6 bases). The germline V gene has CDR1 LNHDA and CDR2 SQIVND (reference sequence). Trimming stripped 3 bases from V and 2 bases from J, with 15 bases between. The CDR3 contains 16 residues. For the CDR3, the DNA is TGTGCCAGTAGTATGTTCCAGGGGCTAATCACAGATACGCAGTATTTT. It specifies CASSMFQGLITDTQYF.

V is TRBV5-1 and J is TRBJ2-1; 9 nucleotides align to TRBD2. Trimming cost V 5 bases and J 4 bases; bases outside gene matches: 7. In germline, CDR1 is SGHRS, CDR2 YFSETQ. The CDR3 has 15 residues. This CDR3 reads CASSFLAGHYNEQFF. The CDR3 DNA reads TGCGCCAGCAGTTTTCTAGCGGGGCATTACAATGAGCAGTTCTTC. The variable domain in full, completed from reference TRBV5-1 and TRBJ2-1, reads KAGVTQTPRYLIKTRGQQVTLSCSPISGHRSVSWYQQTPGQGLQFLFEYFSETQRNKGNFPGRFSGRQFSNSRSEMNVSTLELGDSALYLCASSFLAGHYNEQFFGPGTRLTVL.

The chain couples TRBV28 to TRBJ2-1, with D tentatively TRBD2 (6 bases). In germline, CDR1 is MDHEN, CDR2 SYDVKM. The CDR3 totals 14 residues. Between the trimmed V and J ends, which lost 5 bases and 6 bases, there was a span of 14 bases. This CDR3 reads CASSGTLSPNEQFF. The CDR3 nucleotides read TGTGCCAGCAGTGGGACTCTCAGCCCCAATGAGCAGTTCTTC.

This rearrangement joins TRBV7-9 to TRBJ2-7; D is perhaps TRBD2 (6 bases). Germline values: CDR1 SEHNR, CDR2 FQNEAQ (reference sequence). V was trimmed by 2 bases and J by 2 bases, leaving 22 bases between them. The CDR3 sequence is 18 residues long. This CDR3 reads CASSLMGLPKGNAYEQYF. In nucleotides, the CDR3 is TGTGCCAGCAGCTTAATGGGACTTCCAAAGGGGAATGCCTACGAGCAGTACTTC.

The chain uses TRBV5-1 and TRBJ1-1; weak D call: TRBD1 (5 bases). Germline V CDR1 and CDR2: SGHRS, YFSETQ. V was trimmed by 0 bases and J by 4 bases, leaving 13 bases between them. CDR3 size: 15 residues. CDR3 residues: CASSLGGAISTEAFF. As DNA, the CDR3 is TGCGCCAGCAGCTTGGGCGGGGCAATAAGCACTGAAGCTTTCTTT.

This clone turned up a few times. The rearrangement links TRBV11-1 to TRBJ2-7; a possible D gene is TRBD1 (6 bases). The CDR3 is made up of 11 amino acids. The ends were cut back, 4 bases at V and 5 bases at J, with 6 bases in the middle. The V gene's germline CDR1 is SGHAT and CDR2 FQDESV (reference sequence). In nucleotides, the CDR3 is TGTGCCAGCAGCTACAGGGACGAGCAGTACTTC. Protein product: CASSYRDEQYF.

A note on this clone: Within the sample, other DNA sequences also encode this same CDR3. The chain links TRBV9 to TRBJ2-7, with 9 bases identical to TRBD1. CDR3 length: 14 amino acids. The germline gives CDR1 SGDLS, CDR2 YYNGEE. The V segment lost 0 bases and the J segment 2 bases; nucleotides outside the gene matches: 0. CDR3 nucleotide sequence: TGTGCCAGCAGCGTAGGACAGGGGGCCTACGAGCAGTACTTC. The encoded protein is CASSVGQGAYEQYF.